The TCR beta chain described here comes from a study of OX40 agonist ivuxolimab in advanced cancers. Germline CDR1 is SGHKS and CDR2 is YYEKEE (reference sequence). V gave up 10 bases and J gave up 4 bases; unmatched junction bases: 16. This CDR3 has 15 residues. TCRdb's table, derived via immunoSEQ multiplex PCR, lists solely in-frame clones and lacks some. The repertoire holds more than 30,000 clones, with roughly 81% as singletons. This sequence originates from an adult with an advanced solid tumor such as melanoma, head and neck, liver or kidney cancer. The sequences come from CD4+ or CD8+ T cells sorted from blood, collected in a trial of the OX40 agonist ivuxolimab. The chain links TRBV5-5 to TRBJ1-2; 7 bases are shared with TRBD1. The CDR3 DNA reads TGTGCCGTATCAAAGCAGGGGGTATTTGGCTATGGCTACACCTTC. Protein: CAVSKQGVFGYGYTF.